The 28 T cell receptor beta chains below were found in one sample sequenced in a study of cytomegalovirus exposure and HLA in healthy donors. Researchers ran the PCR with 60 Vbeta and 13 Jbeta primers. Clones were sequenced by immunoSEQ multiplex PCR, and TCRdb holds only the in-frame ones, with some missing. The profile covers 95,000 to 150,000 clones, with roughly a tenth appearing a single time and 4.5% to 5% taken by the ten largest. Sequenced sample: PBMCs. The source of these receptors is a woman between 18 and 30 years old in good health and CMV-seropositive.

This clone was counted between two and nine times. J is TRBJ2-7 and V is TRBV5-6; possibly TRBD2 for D (5 bases). CDR1 and CDR2 (germline): SGHDT, YYEEEE. The CDR3 has 13 amino acids. V shed 1 base and J shed 6 bases, with 11 bases lying between them. In DNA form, the CDR3 reads TGTGCCAGCAGCTTGTTGCCGGGATCCGAGCAGTACTTC. Its translation is CASSLLPGSEQYF.

This clone was counted only a few times. J is TRBJ1-4 and V is TRBV4-2; no firm D call. Germline-derived CDR1 and CDR2 are LGHNA and YNFKEQ. CDR3 length: 12 amino acids. V lost 3 bases and J lost 12, with 11 bases in between. CDR3 amino acids: CASSHSNMELFF. DNA of the CDR3: TGTGCCAGCAGCCACAGTAACATGGAACTGTTTTTT.

By share, this clone counts as medium-sized (0.01 to 0.1%). The chain combines TRBV6-1 with TRBJ2-7, with D possibly TRBD1 on 5 matching bases. Germline CDR1 and CDR2: MNHNS and SASEGT. V was shortened by 6 bases and J by 1 base, with 13 bases between the two germline ends. The CDR3 is 14 residues long. The DNA of the CDR3 is TGTGCCAGCAGCCTCCAGGGTGCTTCCTACGAGCAGTACTTC. Translated, it gives CASSLQGASYEQYF.

The chain uses TRBV4-2 and TRBJ1-2, with 9 bases that match TRBD1. Looked up from germline, CDR1 is LGHNA and CDR2 is YNFKEQ. V trimming: 9 bases; J trimming: 8 bases; junction bases outside the gene matches: 13. The CDR3 extends over 14 amino acids. The chain's CDR3 is CASRMTGTGTGYTF. CDR3 DNA: TGTGCCAGTAGGATGACCGGGACAGGGACCGGCTACACCTTC.

CDR3 bases: TGTGCCAGCAGCATCGACAGGTTGGGGAGTCAGCCCCAGCATTTT. It translates to CASSIDRLGSQPQHF. The rearrangement uses TRBV6-6 and TRBJ1-5, with a possible D match to TRBD1 (6 bases). The CDR3 extends over 15 amino acids. Germline CDR1 reads MNHNY; CDR2 reads SVGAGI (reference sequence). V was cut by 6 bases and J by 6 bases, with 18 bases left in between.

The sample holds a few counts of this clone. The chain recombines TRBV2 with TRBJ2-7; 11 bases are shared with TRBD2. Germline CDR1 and CDR2: SNHLY and FYNNEI. V shed 7 bases, J shed 4 bases, and the junction held 12 bases outside the gene matches. CDR3 length: 16 amino acids. The CDR3 sequence: CASTAGSGRADYEQYF. CDR3 DNA sequence: TGTGCCAGCACCGCGGGTAGCGGGAGGGCCGATTACGAGCAGTACTTC.

This clone came up a few times. The CDR3 loop reads CASSLAGGANTEAFF. For the CDR3, the DNA is TGCGCCAGCAGCTTGGCGGGGGGCGCCAACACTGAAGCTTTCTTT. The chain employs TRBV5-1 and TRBJ1-1; possible D gene TRBD1, 6 bases. CDR1 is SGHRS, CDR2 YFSETQ, per germline. Trimming pared 0 bases from V and 2 bases from J, leaving 11 bases between. CDR3 size: 15 residues.

This clone occurred a few times. The chain has TRBV9 and TRBJ2-7, with D maybe TRBD2 (5 bases). Germline values: CDR1 SGDLS, CDR2 YYNGEE. This CDR3 has 15 residues. Trimming left V 4 bases short and J 7 bases short, with 21 bases between. In DNA, the CDR3 is TGTGCCAGCAGCCCTCTGTTAGGTGGGGAGATTGAGCAGTACTTC. This encodes CASSPLLGGEIEQYF.

The chain recombines TRBV28 with TRBJ2-7; a weak D match, TRBD2 (5 bases). Deletions cut 1 base from V and 3 bases from J, with 13 bases between. Germline loops: CDR1 MDHEN, CDR2 SYDVKM. The CDR3 has 15 residues. The CDR3 DNA follows: TGTGCCAGCAGTTTATCCGGGGTACCGCGCTACGAGCAGTACTTC. As protein: CASSLSGVPRYEQYF.

In its sample, this clone was seen a few times. The V call is TRBV7-9, the J call TRBJ1-3, with 9 positions matching TRBD1. J lost 1 base, V lost 1 base, and 5 bases had no gene match. In germline, CDR1 is SEHNR, CDR2 FQNEAQ (reference sequence). The CDR3 is made up of 17 amino acids. DNA for the CDR3: TGTGCCAGCAGCTTAGGATCCGGGACAGGGTCTGGAAACACCATATATTTT. This sequence encodes CASSLGSGTGSGNTIYF. Full variable domain (missing parts from reference TRBV7-9 and TRBJ1-3): DTGVSQNPRHKITKRGQNVTFRCDPISEHNRLYWYRQTLGQGPEFLTYFQNEAQLEKSRLLSDRFSAERPKGSFSTLEIQRTEQGDSAMYLCASSLGSGTGSGNTIYFGEGSWLTVV.

This clone was counted between two and nine times. The chain uses TRBV6-5 and TRBJ2-7, with D possibly TRBD1 on 5 matching bases. The germline CDR1 and CDR2 sequences are MNHEY and SVGAGI. The CDR3 totals 13 residues. The V gene lost 5 bases and the J gene lost 2 bases, with 10 bases spanning the gap. CDR3 loop: CASSRQSTYEQYF. The CDR3, as DNA: TGTGCCAGCAGTCGACAGAGCACCTACGAGCAGTACTTC.

This clone has a handful of counts. The chain is built from TRBV19 and TRBJ2-1; a possible D gene is TRBD2 (5 bases). The CDR3 is 11 residues long. Germline V gives CDR1 LNHDA, CDR2 SQIVND (reference sequence). V was trimmed by 5 bases and J by 7 bases, leaving 6 bases between them. In nucleotides, the CDR3 is TGTGCCAGTAGTTCGGGGAATGAGCAGTTCTTC. Protein sequence: CASSSGNEQFF.

This clone has more than one count but fewer than ten. The chain links TRBV6-1 to TRBJ1-5, with a weak D call TRBD1 (5 bases). The CDR3 contains 15 residues. Germline V gives CDR1 MNHNS, CDR2 SASEGT. Trimming stripped 4 bases from V and 6 bases from J, with 16 bases between. In DNA form, the CDR3 reads TGTGCCAGCAGTGTGGGGGGAAACGAGGGTCAGCCCCAGCATTTT. This sequence encodes CASSVGGNEGQPQHF.

This clone has a handful of counts. V gene TRBV21-1 combines with J gene TRBJ2-3; the table's D call of TRBD1 was not tested on the DNA. TRBV21-1 is assigned pseudogene status. CDR3 size: 11 residues. This chain's CDR3 is CASSLGVTQYF. In DNA, the CDR3 is TGTGCCAGCAGTCTAGGGGTGACGCAGTATTTT.

The J gene is TRBJ2-2, the V gene TRBV6-1; 7 bases agree with TRBD1. The CDR3 runs 15 residues. The J segment lost 3 bases and the V segment lost 6 bases, leaving 7 bases of the junction unmatched. Germline assignment: CDR1 MNHNS and CDR2 SASEGT. CDR3 coding DNA: TGTGCCAGCAGGAGACAGGGTGTGGACACCGGGGAGCTGTTTTTT. Its protein product is CASRRQGVDTGELFF.

The chain has TRBV6-5 and TRBJ2-7; 7 bases align to TRBD2. V lost 6 bases, J lost 7 bases, and 9 bases stayed unmatched. CDR1 is MNHEY and CDR2 is SVGAGI in the germline V gene. This CDR3 spans 13 amino acids. Here the CDR3 DNA reads TGTGCCAGCAGCCTGGGGGGGTCCGGAGAGCAGTACTTC. This codes for CASSLGGSGEQYF.

This clone was picked up a small number of times. The genes are TRBV19 and TRBJ1-5; D may be TRBD1 (5 bases). Trimming shortened V by 3 bases and J by 6 bases, and 15 bases separated the two germline ends. The CDR3 extends over 15 amino acids. The germline V gene has CDR1 LNHDA and CDR2 SQIVND (reference sequence). The CDR3 region is CASSIMGDSGQPQHF. In DNA form, the CDR3 reads TGTGCCAGTAGTATTATGGGGGACTCTGGTCAGCCCCAGCATTTT.

This clone was seen a handful of times. The rearrangement uses TRBV5-5 and TRBJ1-5; no clear D. V lost 3 bases, J lost 2 bases, and 9 bases lay in between. This CDR3 is built from 14 residues. Germline V gene sequence: CDR1 SGHKS, CDR2 YYEKEE (reference sequence). CDR3 sequence (DNA): TGTGCCAGCAGCTCCTCGCAGGGCAATCAGCCCCAGCATTTT. Translating it yields CASSSSQGNQPQHF.

The V call is TRBV11-1, the J call TRBJ1-1, with 10 bases lining up with TRBD1. The germline CDR1 and CDR2 sequences are SGHAT and FQDESV (reference sequence). The V and J ends lost 5 bases and 5 bases, in that order; junction bases with no gene match: 14. This CDR3 has 17 amino acids. CDR3 region: CASSTSGTGAGGTEAFF. The CDR3 nucleotides read TGTGCCAGCAGCACCTCCGGGACAGGGGCGGGGGGGACTGAAGCTTTCTTT.

This clone occurred a few times. The J gene is TRBJ1-1, the V gene TRBV28; tentatively, D is TRBD1 (5 bases). The CDR3 covers 16 residues. Looked up from germline, CDR1 is MDHEN and CDR2 is SYDVKM. Trimming removed 2 bases from V and 1 base from J, with 14 bases in between. The CDR3, as DNA: TGTGCCAGCAGTTTAGTTAGTGGGGCGCAGAACACTGAAGCTTTCTTT. As protein: CASSLVSGAQNTEAFF. Complete variable domain (other parts from reference TRBV28 and TRBJ1-1): DVKVTQSSRYLVKRTGEKVFLECVQDMDHENMFWYRQDPGLGLRLIYFSYDVKMKEKGDIPEGYSVSREKKERFSLILESASTNQTSMYLCASSLVSGAQNTEAFFGQGTRLTVV.

The CDR3 DNA is TGTGCCAGCAGTGAGCTTTGGACTAGCGGCCACAATGAGCAGTTCTTC. It is translated as CASSELWTSGHNEQFF. The V and J genes are TRBV6-1 and TRBJ2-1, with TRBD2 identical over 10 bases. The CDR3 extends over 16 amino acids. The V gene's germline CDR1 is MNHNS and CDR2 SASEGT. The J segment lost 5 bases and the V segment lost 3 bases, leaving 7 bases of the junction unmatched.

In this sample, this clone turned up a few times. The chain is built from TRBV6-4 and TRBJ1-5; TRBD1 agrees at 7 bases. Trimming cost V 2 bases and J 8 bases; bases outside gene matches: 6. The CDR3 sequence is 14 residues long. Germline assignment: CDR1 MRHNA and CDR2 SNTAGT. CDR3 DNA: TGTGCCAGCAGTGACCAGGGGGATGGAAAGCCCCAGCATTTT. Translation gives CASSDQGDGKPQHF.

This chain links TRBV5-1 with TRBJ1-5, with 7 bases fitting TRBD1. CDR1 and CDR2 from the germline V gene are SGHRS and YFSETQ. The CDR3 is 15 amino acids. After removal of 0 bases from V and 3 bases from J, the junction contained 3 bases not matched to a gene. The DNA for the CDR3 is TGCGCCAGCAGCTTGGGGACAGGAGACAATCAGCCCCAGCATTTT. Translating gives CASSLGTGDNQPQHF. The entire variable domain, with the rest obtained from reference TRBV5-1 and TRBJ1-5, is as follows: KAGVTQTPRYLIKTRGQQVTLSCSPISGHRSVSWYQQTPGQGLQFLFEYFSETQRNKGNFPGRFSGRQFSNSRSEMNVSTLELGDSALYLCASSLGTGDNQPQHFGDGTRLSIL.

Only a few counts were recorded for this clone. The chain has TRBV6-1 and TRBJ2-1, with TRBD2 as a possible D gene (5 bases). The V and J ends lost 5 bases and 0 bases respectively, with 11 bases between them. This CDR3 has 15 residues. Germline lookup yields CDR1 MNHNS and CDR2 SASEGT. CDR3 residues: CASSFEGASYNEQFF. The CDR3 bases are TGTGCCAGCAGTTTTGAGGGAGCCTCCTACAATGAGCAGTTCTTC.

The table lists this clone with a few counts. The chain carries TRBV7-8 and TRBJ2-1; 13 bases map to TRBD2. V dropped 3 bases and J dropped 8; count of bases not matched to a gene: 4. From germline, CDR1 is SGHVS and CDR2 FQNEAQ. The CDR3 sequence is 15 residues long. The CDR3 loop is CASSLGTSGTHEQFF. CDR3 nucleotides: TGTGCCAGCAGCTTGGGGACTAGCGGGACCCATGAGCAGTTCTTC. The full variable domain, its missing parts supplied by reference TRBV7-8 and TRBJ2-1, is GAGVSQSPRYKVAKRGQDVALRCDPISGHVSLFWYQQALGQGPEFLTYFQNEAQLDKSGLPSDRFFAERPEGSVSTLKIQRTQQEDSAVYLCASSLGTSGTHEQFFGPGTRLTVL.

This clone was recorded a few times. This chain links TRBV2 with TRBJ2-1, with TRBD2 matching 8 bases. The CDR3 extends over 15 amino acids. V was pared by 5 bases and J by 2 bases, with 5 bases of the junction left unmatched. From germline, CDR1 is SNHLY and CDR2 FYNNEI. The CDR3: CASSISGTAYNEQFF. For the CDR3, the DNA is TGTGCCAGCAGTATTAGCGGGACCGCCTACAATGAGCAGTTCTTC. The full variable domain, rest sourced from reference TRBV2 and TRBJ2-1, is EPEVTQTPSHQVTQMGQEVILRCVPISNHLYFYWYRQILGQKVEFLVSFYNNEISEKSEIFDDQFSVERPDGSNFTLKIRSTKLEDSAMYFCASSISGTAYNEQFFGPGTRLTVL.

This clone appeared a few times. This chain connects TRBV27 to TRBJ2-7, with a tentative D call TRBD2 (6 bases). The V and J ends lost 6 bases and 7 bases respectively, with 10 bases between them. The germline V gene has CDR1 MNHEY and CDR2 SMNVEV (reference sequence). The CDR3 extends over 11 amino acids. CDR3 sequence reads: CASSLRGEQYF. CDR3 DNA: TGTGCCAGCAGCCTACGGGGGGAGCAGTACTTC.

The rearrangement joins TRBV7-6 to TRBJ2-7; tentative D call: TRBD2 (5 bases). This CDR3 region has 16 residues. Trimming cost V 3 bases and J 0 bases, with 15 bases left between them. The germline V gene has CDR1 SGHVS and CDR2 FNYEAQ. Here the CDR3 reads CASSLWASGSSYEQYF. CDR3 sequence (DNA): TGTGCCAGCAGCTTGTGGGCCAGCGGTAGCTCCTACGAGCAGTACTTC.